These T cell receptor beta chains were read from a single sample in a study of identical twins. TCRdb itself ran the 5' RACE reads through MiXCR, one entry per CDR3 protein. The repertoire holds around 1.7 million distinct CDR3 sequences, with around 29% as singletons. Input material: cord blood. These receptors originate from a newborn girl in good health. Each CDR3 is given with its conserved first and last residue. A D gene is named only where the DNA matches it firmly. Size values are once, few and many counts, or a class for expanded clones, and some rows have none.

D gene | J gene | clone size | V gene | CDR3 DNA | CDR3 protein
TRBD2 | TRBJ2-3 | - | TRBV20-1 | TGCAGTGCTACCGTAGGGGCGGGAGCCCTAGATACGCAGTATTTT | CSATVGAGALDTQYF
TRBD2 | TRBJ2-7 | - | TRBV6-5 | TGTGCCAGCAGTTACTCAGGACTAGCACCCTCCTACGAGCAGTACTTC | CASSYSGLAPSYEQYF
TRBD1 | TRBJ1-4 | - | TRBV4-2 | TGTGCCAGCAGCTACGGACAGGGGAGTAATGAAAAACTGTTTTTT | CASSYGQGSNEKLFF
TRBD2 | TRBJ2-1 | many | TRBV25-1 | TGTGCCAGCAGTGCTGCGGGGGCCTACAATGAGCAGTTCTTC | CASSAAGAYNEQFF
- | TRBJ1-1 | - | TRBV18 | TGTGCCAGCTCACCATCGAGCATCCCAGTGAACACTGAAGCTTTCTTT | CASSPSSIPVNTEAFF
TRBD2 | TRBJ2-2 | few | TRBV5-1 | TGCGCCAGCAGCGTTGGGACTAGCGGGAGGACCGGGGAGCTGTTTTTT | CASSVGTSGRTGELFF
- | TRBJ1-4 | - | TRBV7-9 | TGTGCCAGCAGCTTTTCACTCGAAAAACTGTTTTTT | CASSFSLEKLFF
- | TRBJ2-1 | few | TRBV28 | TGTGCCAGCGGGGGGTGGTTTTACAATGAGCAGTTCTTC | CASGGWFYNEQFF
- | TRBJ2-7 | - | TRBV29-1 | TGCAGCGTTGTCAGGGGAAAGGGAACCTACGAGCAGTACTTC | CSVVRGKGTYEQYF
- | TRBJ2-7 | few | TRBV12-3/TRBV12-4 | TGTGCCAGCACGATGGCCTACGAGCAGTACTTC | CASTMAYEQYF
TRBD2 | TRBJ2-3 | - | TRBV2 | TGTGCCAGCAGTGAACCTGGGGTTAGCGGGGGGTCCTACCCCACAGATACGCAGTATTTT | CASSEPGVSGGSYPTDTQYF
- | TRBJ2-5 | - | TRBV10-2 | TGCGCCAGCAGTGATGGGGCAGTCCAAGAGACCCAGTACTTC | CASSDGAVQETQYF
- | TRBJ2-7 | - | TRBV29-1 | TGCAGCGTTGTAGGGCGGCAGTACGAGCAGTACTTC | CSVVGRQYEQYF
- | TRBJ2-3 | - | TRBV4-1 | TGCGCCAGCAGCCAAGGAGGGCTGGGTTGGGATACGCAGTATTTT | CASSQGGLGWDTQYF
- | TRBJ2-3 | many | TRBV3-1 | TGTGCCAGCAGCCTTTCTTGGACTAGGGGGGGAGATACGCAGTATTTT | CASSLSWTRGGDTQYF
TRBD2 | TRBJ2-3 | - | TRBV5-1 | TGCGCCAGCAGCATCACTAGCGGGAGAGATACGCAGTATTTT | CASSITSGRDTQYF
- | TRBJ2-5 | many | TRBV7-7 | TGTGCTAGCAGCTTAGCCCTTGGGGAGACCCAGTACTTC | CASSLALGETQYF
- | TRBJ2-7 | few | TRBV2 | TGTGCCAGCAGTGAGACCCCCGGCGAGCAGTACTTC | CASSETPGEQYF
TRBD2 | TRBJ2-1 | many | TRBV2 | TGTGCCAGCTCGGCTAGCGGAGTGGGAGACAATGAGCAGTTCTTC | CASSASGVGDNEQFF
- | TRBJ2-3 | - | TRBV21-1 | TGTGCCAGCACCGGGACTATTCAAAGGGGGGATACGCAGTATTTT | CASTGTIQRGDTQYF
TRBD2 | TRBJ2-4 | - | TRBV7-2 | TGTGCCAGCAGCCCACTAGCGGGGGGCATTCAGTACTTC | CASSPLAGGIQYF
- | TRBJ2-7 | - | TRBV5-1 | TGCGCCAGCAGCACCACAGGTGCCCAGAGCTCCTACGAGCAGTACTTC | CASSTTGAQSSYEQYF
- | TRBJ2-1 | many | TRBV10-3 | TGTGCCATCAGTGAGGGGCTAGCAGCTTACAATGAGCAGTTCTTC | CAISEGLAAYNEQFF
- | TRBJ1-5 | - | TRBV30 | TGTGCCTGGAGTGTACGTCGGGGTAATCAGCCCCAGCATTTT | CAWSVRRGNQPQHF
- | TRBJ1-5 | few | TRBV6-2/TRBV6-3 | TGTGCCAGCAGACAGGGCACAATCAATCAGCCCCAGCATTTT | CASRQGTINQPQHF
- | TRBJ1-6 | - | TRBV20-1 | TGCAGTGCTAGTACCGGAAATTCACCCCTCCACTTT | CSASTGNSPLHF
- | TRBJ2-7 | - | TRBV7-2 | TGTGCCAGCAGCTTACCCGGGAGTGTCCGCAATGAGCAGTACTTC | CASSLPGSVRNEQYF
TRBD2 | TRBJ2-1 | - | TRBV6-1 | TGTGCCAGCACTAGCGGTCAACACAATGAGCAGTTCTTC | CASTSGQHNEQFF
- | TRBJ2-4 | - | TRBV4-1 | TGCGCCAGCAGCCACGGGGTCCTAGCCAAAAACATTCAGTACTTC | CASSHGVLAKNIQYF
TRBD2 | TRBJ2-7 | - | TRBV5-1 | TGCGCCAGCAGCTACCGGACTAGCGGGGGGGCATCCTACGAGCAGTACTTC | CASSYRTSGGASYEQYF
- | TRBJ1-2 | few | TRBV4-1 | TGCGCCAGCAGCCACCAGGACAATTCTAACTATGGCTACACCTTC | CASSHQDNSNYGYTF
- | TRBJ2-7 | - | TRBV20-1 | TGCAGTGCTAGAGCGGACCGCCTTCCGTACTTC | CSARADRLPYF
- | TRBJ1-2 | few | TRBV28 | TGTGCCAGCAGTTTTCGAAGGGTTGATGGCTACACCTTC | CASSFRRVDGYTF
- | TRBJ2-3 | - | TRBV24-1 | TGTGCCACCAGCTGGCGAGTGAAGGACAGACCCACAGATACGCAGTATTTT | CATSWRVKDRPTDTQYF
- | TRBJ1-1 | - | TRBV7-2 | TGTGCCAGCAGCTTAGCCCGGACGGACGAAGCTTTCTTT | CASSLARTDEAFF
- | TRBJ2-1 | - | TRBV7-7 | TGTGCTAGCAGCCTAGCCTCAACATTCTACAATGAGCAGTTCTTC | CASSLASTFYNEQFF
- | TRBJ2-1 | few | TRBV7-6 | TGTGCCAGCAGCTTGATAGCGGCGGTCATGAATGAGCAGTTCTTC | CASSLIAAVMNEQFF
- | TRBJ2-3 | many | TRBV6-6 | TGTGCCAGCAGTTACTTCCGCACAGATACGCAGTATTTT | CASSYFRTDTQYF
TRBD2 | TRBJ2-7 | few | TRBV6-2/TRBV6-3 | TGTGCCAGCAGTTACTCGAGTACCGGGAGGGCCTACGAGCAGTACTTC | CASSYSSTGRAYEQYF